This T cell receptor beta chain was sequenced in a study of CD8+CD57+ T cells in acquired aplastic anemia. Study-level background: Sorted CD4+ and CD8+ cell DNA averaged approximately 3 ug.

Patients chosen for sequencing had CD8+CD57+ cells that had expanded, as shown by flow cytometry. Severe acquired aplastic anemia affected all patients. Therapy had not been given to patients before blood sampling. The CDR3 sequence is 12 residues long. Trimming took 6 bases from V and 13 from J, leaving 15 bases between them. Germline assignment: CDR1 LNHDA and CDR2 SQIVND (reference sequence). Researchers used genomic DNA as the template to profile TCR beta VDJ and CDR3. TCRdb reprocessed the reads via MiXCR and lists one record per CDR3 protein. Seen here are 75,000 to 100,000 distinct CDR3 sequences, 65% to 70% observed once, and the top ten hold 65%. With respect to this clonotype: Its antigen is undetermined.

Points from the study as a whole: Both patients and controls carried the same twenty-nine CD8+ CDR3 sequences.

Sample: sorted CD4+, CD8+, or CD8+CD57+ T cells (not recorded which) from PBMCs. The sequence came from a human donor with aplastic anemia. V usage is TRBV19 and J usage is TRBJ1-4; TRBD1 is a possible D gene (6 bases). The CDR3 DNA reads TGTGCCAGTAGAACAGAGGACAGAGGACTGTTTTTT. It translates to CASRTEDRGLFF.